This T cell receptor (beta chain) was recovered during a study of blood T cells in healthy people across ages. Findings and limits, study-wide: Unknown donor CMV status possibly confounded expanded clonotype changes. Naive T cell percentage by flow cytometry tracked strongly with beta diversity.

This clonotype appeared once. What it binds is unknown. Combining a sample-barcoded 5' primer with a J-beta primer mix, a second PCR ran for 7 to 11 cycles. TCRdb itself ran the 5' RACE reads through MiXCR, one entry per CDR3 protein. The table has roughly 800,000 distinct CDR3 sequences, roughly 60% seen once. CDR1 MNHEY and CDR2 SVGAGI come from the germline V gene. CDR3 size: 12 residues. The gene calls are TRBV6-5 and TRBJ2-4; the D is unclear. Gene TRBJ2-7 matches the end of the DNA better, so the J call may be wrong. Sequenced sample: blood. This TCR was recovered from a man aged 25 to 40 in good health. CDR3 amino acids: CASSQDALEQYF. CDR3 sequence (DNA): TGTGCCAGCAGCCAAGATGCTCTCGAGCAGTACTTC.